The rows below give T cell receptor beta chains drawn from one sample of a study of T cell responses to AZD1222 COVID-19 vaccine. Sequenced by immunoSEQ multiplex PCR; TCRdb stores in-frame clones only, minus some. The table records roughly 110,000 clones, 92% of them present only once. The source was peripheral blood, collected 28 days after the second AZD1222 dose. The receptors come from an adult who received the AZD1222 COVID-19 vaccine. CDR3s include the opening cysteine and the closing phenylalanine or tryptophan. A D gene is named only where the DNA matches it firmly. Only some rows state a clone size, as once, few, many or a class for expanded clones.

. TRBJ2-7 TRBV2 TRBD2 CASSGVAGGRYEQYF TGTGCCAGCAGTGGGGTAGCGGGGGGGCGGTACGAGCAGTACTTC
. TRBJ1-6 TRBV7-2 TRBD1 CASSLAGFLNRDRRLPLHF TGTGCCAGCAGCTTAGCAGGGTTTCTGAACCGGGACAGGAGGCTACCCCTCCACTTT
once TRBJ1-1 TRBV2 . CASRIEWSRTEAFF TGTGCCAGCAGGATTGAGTGGAGCCGTACTGAAGCTTTCTTT
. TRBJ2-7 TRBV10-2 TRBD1 CASSGDQRDRISYEQYF TGCGCCAGCAGTGGGGACCAACGGGACAGGATCTCCTACGAGCAGTACTTC
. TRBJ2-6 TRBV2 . CASSRLDAAVPSGANVLTF TGTGCCAGCAGTAGACTAGACGCCGCCGTCCCGTCTGGGGCCAACGTCCTGACTTTC
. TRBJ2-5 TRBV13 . CASSLAPGVETQYF TGTGCCAGCAGCTTAGCTCCGGGGGTAGAGACCCAGTACTTC
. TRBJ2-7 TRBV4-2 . CASSQVNSGFYEQYF TGTGCCAGCAGCCAAGTTAATAGCGGCTTCTACGAGCAGTACTTC
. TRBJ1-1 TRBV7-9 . CATSGGDTEAFF TGTGCCACGAGCGGGGGGGACACTGAAGCTTTCTTT
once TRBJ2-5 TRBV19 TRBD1 CASSLDGGGTGVRETQYF TGTGCCAGTAGTCTTGATGGCGGCGGGACAGGGGTGAGGGAGACCCAGTACTTC
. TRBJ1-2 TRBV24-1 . CATSERTSRYGYTF TGTGCCACCAGTGAGCGGACCTCTCGGTATGGCTACACCTTC
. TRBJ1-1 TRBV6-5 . CASRVSRGTEAFF TGTGCCAGTAGGGTCTCGAGAGGGACTGAAGCTTTCTTT
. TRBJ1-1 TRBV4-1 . CASSQDVPRTVNTEAFF TGCGCCAGCAGCCAAGACGTGCCCCGGACGGTGAACACTGAAGCTTTCTTT
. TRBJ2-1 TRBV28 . CASSLRLHIWQFF TGTGCCAGCAGTTTAAGACTACATATATGGCAGTTCTTC
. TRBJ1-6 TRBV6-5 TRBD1 CASRGTGGLPLHF TGTGCCAGCAGGGGGACAGGGGGATTACCCCTCCACTTT
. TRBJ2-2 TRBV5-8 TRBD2 CASSLPSGGFGELFF TGTGCCAGCAGCTTACCTAGCGGGGGTTTCGGGGAGCTGTTTTTT
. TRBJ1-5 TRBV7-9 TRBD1 CASSLSGGGQPQHF TGTGCCAGCAGCCTCTCAGGGGGGGGACAGCCCCAGCATTTT
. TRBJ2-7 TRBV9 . CASSVRPGSGYEQYF TGTGCCAGCAGCGTTCGTCCGGGATCTGGCTACGAGCAGTACTTC
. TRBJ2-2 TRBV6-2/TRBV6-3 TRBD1 CASSPGTGITGELFF TGTGCCAGCAGCCCCGGGACAGGGATCACCGGGGAGCTGTTTTTT
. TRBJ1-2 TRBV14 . CASSPFKSVGYTF TGTGCCAGCAGCCCATTTAAATCTGTTGGCTACACCTTC
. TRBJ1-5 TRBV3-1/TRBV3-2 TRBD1 CASSPQGGQPQHF TGTGCCAGCAGCCCCCAGGGGGGGCAGCCCCAGCATTTT
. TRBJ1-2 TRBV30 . CAWSSGGAGGYTF TGTGCCTGGAGTTCCGGAGGGGCTGGAGGCTACACCTTC
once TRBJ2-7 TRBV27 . CASSFGVASREQYF TGTGCCAGCAGTTTCGGGGTCGCCTCTCGGGAGCAGTACTTC
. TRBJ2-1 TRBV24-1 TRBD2 CATSAMAGGYNEQFF TGTGCCACCAGTGCTATGGCGGGAGGCTACAATGAGCAGTTCTTC
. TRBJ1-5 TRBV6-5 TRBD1 CASSLGQGGINQPQHF TGTGCCAGCAGTTTAGGACAGGGGGGCATCAATCAGCCCCAGCATTTT
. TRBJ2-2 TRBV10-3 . CAISARAAANTGELFF TGTGCCATCAGTGCACGGGCAGCTGCGAACACCGGGGAGCTGTTTTTT
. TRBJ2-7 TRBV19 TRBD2 CASSIDWRHGTRGTSYYEQYF TGTGCCAGTAGTATAGATTGGAGGCACGGGACGCGGGGGACCTCCTACTACGAGCAGTACTTC
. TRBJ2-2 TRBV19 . CASDTSRSGELFF TGTGCCAGTGACACGAGTAGGTCCGGGGAGCTGTTTTTT
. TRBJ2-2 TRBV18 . CASSPFPVGELFF TGTGCCAGCTCACCATTTCCCGTCGGGGAGCTGTTTTTT
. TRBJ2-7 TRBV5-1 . CASSPDSYEQYF TGCGCCAGCAGCCCGGACAGCTACGAGCAGTACTTC
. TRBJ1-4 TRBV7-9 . CASSSFLVDEKLFF TGTGCCAGCAGCTCGTTCCTGGTGGATGAAAAACTGTTTTTT
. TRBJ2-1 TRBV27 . CAIATGNEQFF TGTGCCATCGCGACGGGCAATGAGCAGTTCTTC
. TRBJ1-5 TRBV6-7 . CAPKEGNQPQHF TGTGCCCCCAAGGAGGGCAATCAGCCCCAGCATTTT
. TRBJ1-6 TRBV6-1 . CASSEGPDYNSPLHF TGTGCCAGCAGTGAAGGGCCAGACTATAATTCACCCCTCCACTTT
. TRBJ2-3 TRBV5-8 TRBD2 CASSLGVAGPSTDTQYF TGTGCCAGCAGCTTGGGTGTAGCGGGCCCAAGCACAGATACGCAGTATTTT
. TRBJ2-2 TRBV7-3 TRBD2 CASSHPAGLYTGELFF TGTGCCAGCAGCCACCCAGCGGGACTATACACCGGGGAGCTGTTTTTT
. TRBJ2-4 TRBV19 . CASSISARAKNIQYF TGTGCCAGTAGTATTTCGGCGAGGGCCAAAAACATTCAGTACTTC
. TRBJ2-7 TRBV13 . CASSQEGGYYEQYF TGTGCCAGCAGCCAGGAGGGGGGCTATTACGAGCAGTACTTC
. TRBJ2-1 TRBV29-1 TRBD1 CSVGGDRVLSEQFF TGCAGCGTGGGGGGGGACAGGGTCCTGAGTGAGCAGTTCTTC
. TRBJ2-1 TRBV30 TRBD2 CACCGRTQFF TGTGCTTGCTGCGGGAGGACCCAGTTCTTC
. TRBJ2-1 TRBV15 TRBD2 CATSRARTSGNNEQFF TGTGCCACCAGCAGAGCCCGGACTAGCGGGAACAATGAGCAGTTCTTC
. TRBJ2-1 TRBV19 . CASSTRDSYYNEQFF TGTGCCAGTAGTACACGGGACTCATATTACAATGAGCAGTTCTTC
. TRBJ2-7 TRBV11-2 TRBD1 CASSPPGQPYEQYF TGTGCCAGCAGCCCTCCGGGACAGCCCTACGAGCAGTACTTC
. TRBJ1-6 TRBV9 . CASSVEGSYNSPLHF TGTGCCAGCAGCGTAGAGGGCTCCTATAATTCACCCCTCCACTTT
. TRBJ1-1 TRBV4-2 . CASSQDAQNTEAFF TGTGCCAGCAGCCAAGATGCCCAGAACACTGAAGCTTTCTTT
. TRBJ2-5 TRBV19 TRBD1 CASSMPRDRVEETQYF TGTGCCAGTAGTATGCCCCGGGACAGGGTAGAAGAGACCCAGTACTTC
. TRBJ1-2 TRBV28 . CASSLTGPPSNYGYTF TGTGCCAGCAGTTTGACCGGACCCCCCTCAAACTATGGCTACACCTTC
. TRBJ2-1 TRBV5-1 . CASSHGPGASYNEQFF TGCGCCAGCAGCCACGGACCGGGAGCCAGCTACAATGAGCAGTTCTTC
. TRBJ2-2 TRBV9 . CASSVGSANTGELFF TGTGCCAGCAGCGTAGGGTCCGCGAACACCGGGGAGCTGTTTTTT
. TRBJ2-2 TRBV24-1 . CATSEIGGELFF TGTGCCACCAGTGAAATAGGCGGGGAGCTGTTTTTT
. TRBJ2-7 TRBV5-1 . CASSLKGAEQYF TGCGCCAGCAGCTTGAAAGGAGCCGAGCAGTACTTC
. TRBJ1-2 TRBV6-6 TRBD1 CASRPDRGGYGYTF TGTGCCAGCAGACCCGACAGGGGCGGCTATGGCTACACCTTC